Shown below are 26 T cell receptor beta chains from a single sample sequenced in a study of human T cells and chemical hapten exposure. The time point was: pre-sensitization, week 0. The treatment is: therapeutic diphenylcyclopropenone sensitization with weekly scalp DPC. TCRdb used MiXCR to reprocess the RACE reads, holding one entry per CDR3 protein. The table records 60,000 to 70,000 distinct CDR3 sequences, about 10% of them present only once. The material sequenced was whole blood, taken in connection with sensitization to the hapten diphenylcyclopropenone (DPC). The receptors derive from a woman aged 45-65 years with alopecia areata. Some clones in this sample may be carry-over from other donors' samples.

This clonotype was detected ten times or more. V is TRBV18 and J is TRBJ1-5; maybe TRBD1 (6 bases). Germline V gene data show CDR1 as KGHSH and CDR2 as LQKENI. V shed 3 bases and J shed 7 bases, with 16 bases lying between them. The CDR3 totals 15 residues. The CDR3 sequence: CASSPGHTDWQPQHF. The CDR3 DNA reads TGTGCCAGCTCACCGGGACATACTGATTGGCAGCCCCAGCATTTT.

The rearrangement uses TRBV6-2 or TRBV6-3 and TRBJ2-1; the D gene is possibly TRBD2 (7 bases). The germline gives CDR1 MNHEY, CDR2 SVGEGT. There are 13 residues in the CDR3. Trimming pared 5 bases from V and 16 bases from J, leaving 21 bases between. The CDR3 protein is CASSGPGGMRSFF. The CDR3 DNA follows: TGTGCCAGCAGTGGACCGGGGGGCATGCGAAGCTTCTTC.

The genes are TRBV12-3 or TRBV12-4 and TRBJ2-1, with D unclear. V lost 7 bases and J 1 base, leaving 11 bases between the germline ends. This CDR3 contains 14 residues. CDR3 coding DNA: TGTGCCAGCAATCAAGGTGGTTCCTACAATGAGCAGTTCTTC. This translates into CASNQGGSYNEQFF.

The chain joins TRBV4-2 to TRBJ2-5; 16 nucleotides align to TRBD2. Germline V gene sequence: CDR1 LGHNA, CDR2 YNFKEQ. This CDR3 has 18 amino acids. V dropped 0 bases and J dropped 4; count of bases not matched to a gene: 5. CDR3 sequence reads: CASSQEGLAGGYPETQYF. The CDR3 DNA reads TGTGCCAGCAGCCAAGAGGGACTAGCGGGAGGGTACCCAGAGACCCAGTACTTC.

In this sample, this clonotype turned up many times. The chain employs TRBV3-1 and TRBJ2-3; no reliable D call. Deletions cut 6 bases from V and 6 bases from J, with 13 bases between. The germline CDR1 and CDR2 sequences are LGHDT and YNNKEL (reference sequence). This CDR3 spans 13 amino acids. CDR3 in DNA: TGTGCCAGCAGAACCGGCACGTCGGATACGCAGTATTTT. The encoded protein is CASRTGTSDTQYF.

This clonotype was seen many times. This rearrangement joins TRBV5-1 to TRBJ2-1, with 14 bases identical to TRBD2. The CDR3 has 15 residues. Trimming took 4 bases from V and 9 from J; bases not matched to a gene: 6. Germline values: CDR1 SGHRS, CDR2 YFSETQ. The CDR3 DNA reads TGCGCCAGCAGCCGGGGACTAGCGGGAGACGGTGAGCAGTTCTTC. It yields the protein CASSRGLAGDGEQFF.

This clonotype was seen just once. One end of the junction is discordant with germline, which a read error may explain. V is TRBV7-9 and J is TRBJ1-1, with no clear D. This CDR3 is 13 amino acids long. Germline CDR1 reads SEHNR; CDR2 reads FQNEAQ (reference sequence). CDR3 DNA: TGTGTCAGCAGCCTGACCTCTGACACTGAAGCTTTCTTT. Its protein is CVSSLTSDTEAFF.

Many counts were recorded for this clonotype. This sequence joins TRBV3-1 and TRBJ1-1; D is uncertain. The CDR3 consists of 12 residues. Trimming shortened V by 1 base and J by 5 bases, and 5 bases separated the two germline ends. Germline CDR1 is LGHDT and CDR2 is YNNKEL (reference sequence). CDR3 nucleotides: TGTGCCAGCAGCCAAGGGAGGACTGAAGCTTTCTTT. This codes for CASSQGRTEAFF. Full variable domain (missing parts from reference TRBV3-1 and TRBJ1-1): DTAVSQTPKYLVTQMGNDKSIKCEQNLGHDTMYWYKQDSKKFLKIMFSYNNKELIINETVPNRFSPKSPDKAHLNLHINSLELGDSAVYFCASSQGRTEAFFGQGTRLTVV.

Only a few counts were recorded for this clonotype. The V gene is TRBV20-1, the J gene TRBJ1-5; TRBD1 is a possible D gene (6 bases). CDR1 and CDR2 from the germline V gene are DFQATT and SNEGSKA (reference sequence). There are 15 residues in the CDR3. Trimming took off 4 bases at V and 4 bases at J, with 17 bases between the two ends. For the CDR3, the DNA is TGCAGTGCTACGGACAGCTGGGATCGAAATCAGCCCCAGCATTTT. Protein product: CSATDSWDRNQPQHF.

The V and J genes are TRBV6-5 and TRBJ2-1, with 7 bases aligning to TRBD2. Germline CDR1 is MNHEY and CDR2 is SVGAGI. V was clipped by 6 bases and J by 6 bases; unmatched bases: 14. The CDR3 loop spans 16 amino acids. CDR3 DNA: TGTGCCAGCAGCCAGGTTCGGGAACCGGGGGGCAATGAGCAGTTCTTC. It specifies CASSQVREPGGNEQFF.

This clonotype was observed at least ten times. This rearrangement joins TRBV28 to TRBJ2-7; TRBD2 aligns across 10 bases. V was pared by 5 bases and J by 1 base, with 5 bases of the junction left unmatched. Germline CDR1 MDHEN, CDR2 SYDVKM. The CDR3 has 15 residues. In DNA form, the CDR3 reads TGTGCCAGCAGTATGGCTAGCGGGGGATCCTACGAGCAGTACTTC. Translation: CASSMASGGSYEQYF.

This clonotype was recorded many times. This chain connects TRBV20-1 to TRBJ1-3; D not certain. In germline, CDR1 is DFQATT, CDR2 SNEGSKA (reference sequence). Trimming stripped 3 bases from V and 2 bases from J, with 11 bases between. The CDR3 is 14 amino acids. Written as DNA, the CDR3 is TGCAGTGCTAGTTCTGGGCGGGCTGGAAACACCATATATTTT. It is translated as CSASSGRAGNTIYF.

This clonotype was seen more than once but under ten times. The V gene is TRBV7-8, the J gene TRBJ2-3, with D possibly being TRBD2 (6 bases). The CDR3 extends over 14 amino acids. Germline V lookup: CDR1 SGHVS, CDR2 FQNEAQ. V dropped 5 bases and J dropped 4 bases, with 13 bases sitting between them. CDR3 nucleotide sequence: TGTGCCAGCAGCCCGGGGACTGGGGCAGATACGCAGTATTTT. Amino acid sequence: CASSPGTGADTQYF.

The V call is TRBV30, the J call TRBJ1-2, with 10 positions matching TRBD1. V shed 1 base and J 9 bases; nucleotides not matched to a gene: 8. CDR3 length equals 14 residues. Germline V gene data show CDR1 as GTSNPN and CDR2 as SVGIG (reference sequence). The CDR3: CAWSEGQGIESYTF. In DNA, the CDR3 is TGTGCCTGGAGTGAGGGACAGGGGATTGAGAGCTACACCTTC.

This clonotype was recorded many times. V is TRBV7-6 and J is TRBJ2-6; D is perhaps TRBD2 (6 bases). CDR3 length: 16 residues. The germline V gene encodes CDR1 SGHVS and CDR2 FNYEAQ. V shed 6 bases and J shed 0 bases, with 12 bases lying between them. In DNA, the CDR3 is TGTGCCAGCAGTTCCGTCGGGGGCTCTGGGGCCAACGTCCTGACTTTC. This encodes CASSSVGGSGANVLTF.

This clonotype was seen at least ten times. This chain uses TRBV7-9 with TRBJ2-3, with 11 nucleotides matching TRBD2. The CDR3 consists of 16 residues. Germline CDR1 SEHNR, CDR2 FQNEAQ (reference sequence). J was trimmed by 2 bases and V by 5 bases; bases with no gene match: 6. CDR3 sequence: CASSRWGLADTDTQYF. The CDR3 region has the DNA TGTGCCAGCAGCAGATGGGGACTAGCGGACACAGATACGCAGTATTTT.

Note on this clonotype: A read error is possible here, since a much larger clone lies one base away. This chain links TRBV7-8 with TRBJ1-5; the D is unclear. The CDR3 runs 15 residues. V was shortened by 3 bases and J by 0 bases, with 9 bases between the two germline ends. Germline CDR1 and CDR2: SGHVS and FQNEAQ. CDR3 residues: CASSFEQYSNQPQHF. The CDR3 nucleotides read TGTGCCAGCAGCTTTGAACAGTATAGCAATCAGCCCCAGCATTTT.

The chain has TRBV7-2 and TRBJ2-3; the D gene is possibly TRBD2 (6 bases). This CDR3 is 18 amino acids long. Germline V gene sequence: CDR1 SGHTA, CDR2 FQGNSA. Trimming cost V 6 bases and J 4 bases, with 26 bases left between them. Written as DNA, the CDR3 is TGTGCCAGCAGATCTGGGCCGGGAGACACAGGTTTCGCAGATACGCAGTATTTT. Translating gives CASRSGPGDTGFADTQYF.

This clonotype was seen a handful of times. This chain connects TRBV6-5 to TRBJ2-1; D uncertain. Deletions cut 6 bases from V and 7 bases from J, with 13 bases between. The germline V gene encodes CDR1 MNHEY and CDR2 SVGAGI. The CDR3 contains 13 residues. The CDR3 reads CASRTLPANEQFF. CDR3 bases: TGTGCCAGCAGAACATTACCTGCAAATGAGCAGTTCTTC.

This clonotype was detected a few times. The chain is built from TRBV19 and TRBJ2-6, with TRBD2 matching over 8 bases. V gave up 6 bases and J gave up 4 bases; unmatched junction bases: 23. The CDR3 covers 21 residues. Germline V gene sequence: CDR1 LNHDA, CDR2 SQIVND (reference sequence). The CDR3 DNA follows: TGTGCCAGTAGATACCGGACTAGCTCACGCGCCACCACCGCAGGGGCCAACGTCCTGACTTTC. This codes for CASRYRTSSRATTAGANVLTF.

This clonotype was detected a few times. The chain carries TRBV12-3 or TRBV12-4 and TRBJ2-7, with unresolved D. The ends were cut back, 6 bases at V and 3 bases at J, with 12 bases in the middle. The CDR3 loop spans 13 amino acids. DNA of the CDR3: TGTGCCAGCAGCCTAAAGTTGAACTACGAGCAGTACTTC. Protein: CASSLKLNYEQYF.

The chain couples TRBV12-3 or TRBV12-4 to TRBJ2-5; D possibly corresponds to TRBD1 (6 bases). The CDR3 spans 11 residues. V dropped 4 bases and J dropped 10 bases, with 10 bases sitting between them. CDR3 amino acids: CASSYRAGQYF. As DNA, the CDR3 is TGTGCCAGCAGTTACAGGGCCGGCCAGTACTTC.

In the case of this clonotype: A junction boundary mismatches the germline segment, possibly from a read error. The chain employs TRBV29-1 and TRBJ2-7; weak D call: TRBD2 (6 bases). The length of the CDR3 is 14 residues. Germline CDR1 and CDR2: SQVTM and ANQGSEA. Written as DNA, the CDR3 is TGCGGCGTTGATGACTCCGGGAGCTCCTACGAGCAGTACTTC. It yields the protein CGVDDSGSSYEQYF.

This clonotype appeared many times. J is TRBJ2-3 and V is TRBV19; D call uncertain. Germline V gives CDR1 LNHDA, CDR2 SQIVND (reference sequence). This CDR3 has 16 amino acids. V lost 0 bases and J 1 base, leaving 11 bases between the germline ends. The CDR3 loop reads CASSIDRASRTDTQYF. The DNA of the CDR3 is TGTGCCAGTAGTATAGATCGGGCCTCCCGCACAGATACGCAGTATTTT.

This clonotype was detected ten times or more. The gene calls are TRBV30 and TRBJ1-1, with D unclear. Germline assignment: CDR1 GTSNPN and CDR2 SVGIG (reference sequence). This CDR3 spans 13 amino acids. V was cut by 0 bases and J by 1 base, with 6 bases left in between. This CDR3 reads CAWSVKGNTEAFF. The CDR3 DNA follows: TGTGCCTGGAGTGTTAAGGGGAACACTGAAGCTTTCTTT.

The rearrangement links TRBV7-2 to TRBJ2-3, with 9 bases matching TRBD1. With 6 bases clipped from V and 2 bases from J, the junction kept 6 bases outside the gene matches. The germline gives CDR1 SGHTA, CDR2 FQGNSA. This CDR3 is 15 amino acids long. CDR3 in DNA: TGTGCCAGCAGGCCGGGACAGGGATCCACAGATACGCAGTATTTT. It encodes CASRPGQGSTDTQYF.